A single sample gave rise to the 30 T cell receptor beta chains below, sequenced in a study of T cell changes during pregnancy in multiple sclerosis. Only in-frame clones appear in the TCRdb table, and some are missing; sequencing was by immunoSEQ multiplex PCR. Of about 68,000 clones listed, 75% to 95% are singletons. The sample consisted of peripheral blood, taken in the second trimester of pregnancy. Source of these receptors: a female donor with multiple sclerosis, enrolled in a pregnancy study.

The chain has TRBV27 and TRBJ1-5; D is unclear. The length of the CDR3 is 13 residues. V was trimmed by 3 bases and J by 7 bases, leaving 10 bases between them. Germline values: CDR1 MNHEY, CDR2 SMNVEV (reference sequence). As DNA, the CDR3 is TGTGCCAGCAGTTTTCCGACTGTACAGCCCCAGCATTTT. Translated: CASSFPTVQPQHF.

The CDR3 is CASSPGDSRRGYTF. The CDR3 DNA is TGTGCCAGTAGTCCCGGGGACTCTCGACGGGGCTACACCTTC. V gene TRBV19 combines with J gene TRBJ1-2; possible D gene TRBD1, 5 bases. The V end was cut by 5 bases, the J end by 8 bases, with 18 bases between. The CDR3 consists of 14 residues. The germline CDR1 and CDR2 sequences are LNHDA and SQIVND (reference sequence).

As regards this clone: The germline gene is not matched at one end of the junction; a read error may be the cause. This chain links TRBV7-7 with TRBJ2-5, with TRBD1 matching over 11 bases. This CDR3 is built from 12 residues. In germline, CDR1 is SSHAT, CDR2 FNYEAQ (reference sequence). Here the CDR3 reads CASRAGTGGLYF. The CDR3 region has the DNA TGTGCTAGCAGAGCCGGGACAGGGGGTCTTTACTTC.

The V and J genes are TRBV5-1 and TRBJ2-5; D possibly corresponds to TRBD2 (6 bases). The V end was cut by 0 bases, the J end by 5 bases, with 11 bases between. Germline CDR1 is SGHRS and CDR2 is YFSETQ. This CDR3 has 14 residues. CDR3 region: CASSLEGTSETQYF. CDR3 in DNA: TGCGCCAGCAGCTTGGAGGGTACTAGCGAGACCCAGTACTTC.

This clone is medium-sized in the sample. CDR3 sequence: CASSWWRGANEQFF. CDR3 nucleotides: TGTGCCAGCAGCTGGTGGAGGGGCGCCAATGAGCAGTTCTTC. This sequence joins TRBV5-6 and TRBJ2-1; D is possibly TRBD2 (6 bases). Germline values: CDR1 SGHDT, CDR2 YYEEEE. V was cut by 3 bases and J by 6 bases, with 13 bases left in between. This CDR3 contains 14 residues.

The rearrangement links TRBV4-3 to TRBJ1-6; D possibly corresponds to TRBD1 (6 bases). Germline assignment: CDR1 LGHNA and CDR2 YSLEER. This CDR3 region has 15 residues. Trimming removed 1 base from V and 9 bases from J, with 13 bases in between. The CDR3 DNA follows: TGCGCCAGCAGCCAAGGTGCAGGGGTTTCTTCACCCCTCCACTTT. Protein sequence: CASSQGAGVSSPLHF.

The chain links TRBV4-2 to TRBJ2-1, with a weak D call TRBD1 (6 bases). The CDR3 runs to 17 residues. V lost 0 bases and J lost 3, with 15 bases in between. CDR1 LGHNA and CDR2 YNFKEQ come from the germline V gene. CDR3 loop: CASSQEFGTDSYNEQFF. CDR3 DNA: TGTGCCAGCAGCCAAGAGTTTGGGACGGACAGCTACAATGAGCAGTTCTTC.

This sequence joins TRBV19 and TRBJ1-6; D call uncertain. Germline loops: CDR1 LNHDA, CDR2 SQIVND (reference sequence). The CDR3 is made up of 13 amino acids. The CDR3 loop is CASEGPGGSPLHF. The CDR3 DNA reads TGTGCAAGCGAAGGGCCTGGAGGTTCACCCCTCCACTTT.

J is TRBJ2-7 and V is TRBV4-3; D is perhaps TRBD1 (6 bases). V lost 0 bases and J lost 3, with 12 bases in between. The CDR3 is 15 amino acids. Germline CDR1 reads LGHNA; CDR2 reads YSLEER. The chain's CDR3 is CASSQEGRGYYEQYF. CDR3 sequence (DNA): TGCGCCAGCAGCCAAGAGGGCAGGGGATACTACGAGCAGTACTTC.

The V gene is TRBV7-2, the J gene TRBJ1-2, with TRBD1 matching 7 bases. Germline CDR1 and CDR2: SGHTA and FQGNSA. The CDR3 extends over 15 amino acids. Losses at the gene ends were 5 bases for V and 5 bases for J; bases not matched to a gene: 11. As DNA, the CDR3 is TGTGCCAGCAGCAAGATCGGACAGGCCGGGTATGGCTACACCTTC. It is translated as CASSKIGQAGYGYTF.

The chain couples TRBV12-5 to TRBJ1-2; no clear D. CDR1 LGHNT and CDR2 FRNRAP come from the germline V gene. The CDR3 is 14 amino acids. Trimming shortened V by 3 bases and J by 7 bases, and 15 bases separated the two germline ends. CDR3 loop: CASGFSLPGAGYTF. Here the CDR3 DNA reads TGTGCTAGTGGTTTCAGTCTTCCAGGCGCTGGCTACACCTTC.

V and J are TRBV5-4 and TRBJ2-5, with TRBD2 matching 10 bases. This CDR3 comprises 15 residues. Germline CDR1 SGHNT, CDR2 YYREEE (reference sequence). The junction had 5 bases not matched to a gene; V was cut back by 4 bases and J by 2 bases. CDR3 sequence: CASSPIAGGQETQYF. CDR3 DNA sequence: TGTGCCAGCAGCCCGATAGCGGGGGGACAAGAGACCCAGTACTTC.

By share of the sample, this clone is medium-sized. This chain uses TRBV11-2 with TRBJ1-1; tentative D call: TRBD1 (5 bases). Trimming shortened V by 5 bases and J by 2 bases, and 15 bases separated the two germline ends. This CDR3 spans 15 amino acids. Germline values: CDR1 SGHAT, CDR2 FQNNGV. This chain's CDR3 is CASSASLGGNTEAFF. DNA for the CDR3: TGTGCCAGCAGCGCAAGTCTGGGGGGTAACACTGAAGCTTTCTTT.

The rearrangement joins TRBV6-5 to TRBJ1-1; D possibly corresponds to TRBD1 (5 bases). V lost 2 bases to trimming and J lost 7 bases, with 11 bases between them. Germline V gives CDR1 MNHEY, CDR2 SVGAGI. This CDR3 is 13 amino acids long. CDR3 in amino acids: CASSYRVGGEAFF. The CDR3 DNA follows: TGTGCCAGCAGTTACCGGGTGGGGGGTGAAGCTTTCTTT.

The chain couples TRBV4-1 to TRBJ2-5; D is undetermined. Trimming stripped 0 bases from V and 5 bases from J, with 16 bases between. This CDR3 spans 16 amino acids. Per germline, CDR1 MGHRA and CDR2 YSYEKL. Here the CDR3 reads CASSQEAGSARETQYF. The CDR3 region has the DNA TGCGCCAGCAGCCAAGAGGCAGGATCCGCTCGGGAGACCCAGTACTTC.

The chain carries TRBV25-1 and TRBJ2-1; possible D gene TRBD1, 6 bases. Trimming took 6 bases from V and 5 from J, leaving 14 bases between them. CDR3 length equals 14 residues. CDR1 MGHDK and CDR2 SYGVNS come from the germline V gene. Here the CDR3 reads CASRWTAKDNEQFF. Written as DNA, the CDR3 is TGTGCCAGCAGATGGACAGCGAAAGACAATGAGCAGTTCTTC.

The genes are TRBV9 and TRBJ2-7; the match to TRBD2 covers 11 bases. Looked up from germline, CDR1 is SGDLS and CDR2 is YYNGEE. The CDR3 length is 17 residues. Trimming at V came to 0 bases and at J to 3 bases, leaving 8 bases not matched to a gene. The CDR3 DNA reads TGTGCCAGCAGCGTAGGGGCTAGCGGGGGGACCTACTACGAGCAGTACTTC. It codes for CASSVGASGGTYYEQYF. The variable domain in full, with the rest retrieved from reference TRBV9 and TRBJ2-7, is DSGVTQTPKHLITATGQRVTLRCSPRSGDLSVYWYQQSLDQGLQFLIQYYNGEERAKGNILERFSAQQFPDLHSELNLSSLELGDSALYFCASSVGASGGTYYEQYFGPGTRLTVT.

CDR3: CASNRGQETQYF. As DNA, the CDR3 is TGTGCCAGCAATCGGGGACAAGAGACCCAGTACTTC. This chain joins TRBV2 and TRBJ2-5; D is perhaps TRBD2 (5 bases). V was pared by 7 bases and J by 2 bases, with 8 bases between. Germline CDR1 is SNHLY and CDR2 is FYNNEI. This CDR3 comprises 12 residues.

The chain combines TRBV11-3 with TRBJ2-3; TRBD1 might be the D (5 bases). V gave up 0 bases and J gave up 3 bases, with 16 bases separating them. This CDR3 has 17 amino acids. Germline CDR1 is SGHNT and CDR2 is YENEEA. The CDR3 DNA follows: TGTGCCAGCAGCTTAGATGGCAGGGAAGTCGGAACAGATACGCAGTATTTT. It encodes CASSLDGREVGTDTQYF.

This clone was seen more than once but under ten times. The chain employs TRBV29-1 and TRBJ1-1, with 9 bases identical to TRBD1. Trimming at V came to 6 bases and at J to 10 bases, leaving 3 bases not matched to a gene. The germline V gene has CDR1 SQVTM and CDR2 ANQGSEA. The CDR3 has 10 amino acids. Here the CDR3 reads CSVDRGTAFF. The DNA for the CDR3 is TGCAGCGTAGACAGGGGGACAGCTTTCTTT.

This clone was found a few times. The V gene is TRBV20-1, the J gene TRBJ1-5, with D possibly being TRBD1 (6 bases). The CDR3 is made up of 11 amino acids. Germline CDR1 and CDR2: DFQATT and SNEGSKA (reference sequence). V gave up 5 bases and J gave up 7 bases, with 9 bases separating them. DNA for the CDR3: TGCAGTGCTCTACAGGGCCAGCCCCAGCATTTT. This translates into CSALQGQPQHF.

This chain links TRBV2 with TRBJ1-2; 9 nucleotides align to TRBD1. J was trimmed by 8 bases and V by 6 bases; bases with no gene match: 10. The CDR3 is made up of 14 amino acids. Germline V CDR1 and CDR2: SNHLY, FYNNEI. The chain's CDR3 is CASSHRGHWPGYTF. CDR3 nucleotides: TGTGCCAGCAGCCACAGGGGGCATTGGCCCGGCTACACCTTC.

This chain joins TRBV7-6 and TRBJ2-7, with D unresolved. The germline V gene encodes CDR1 SGHVS and CDR2 FNYEAQ. CDR3 size: 12 residues. V lost 8 bases and J lost 3, with 11 bases in between. CDR3 region: CASGPSRYEQYF. Here the CDR3 DNA reads TGTGCCAGCGGCCCGTCACGCTACGAGCAGTACTTC.

The V gene is TRBV15, the J gene TRBJ2-3; 10 bases agree with TRBD2. The germline V gene encodes CDR1 LNHNV and CDR2 YYDKDF (reference sequence). The junction had 12 bases not matched to a gene; V was cut back by 0 bases and J by 3 bases. This CDR3 region has 19 residues. CDR3 nucleotides: TGTGCCACCAGCAGAGATCAGAGCGGGGGGGTCGGTTGGACAGATACGCAGTATTTT. Its protein is CATSRDQSGGVGWTDTQYF.

The gene calls are TRBV7-9 and TRBJ2-2; maybe TRBD1 (6 bases). The CDR3 runs 15 residues. CDR1 SEHNR and CDR2 FQNEAQ come from the germline V gene (reference sequence). Trimming pared 9 bases from V and 8 bases from J, leaving 22 bases between. The CDR3 sequence is CASPPSDRTWGELFF. CDR3 sequence (DNA): TGTGCCAGTCCCCCCTCCGACAGGACGTGGGGGGAGCTGTTTTTT.

J is TRBJ2-7 and V is TRBV2; D is unclear. This CDR3 spans 14 amino acids. Trimming cost V 6 bases and J 2 bases, with 14 bases left between them. Germline V gene data show CDR1 as SNHLY and CDR2 as FYNNEI. CDR3 DNA sequence: TGTGCCAGCAGCCGTGGGCAGCTTGCCTACGAGCAGTACTTC. This encodes CASSRGQLAYEQYF.

The V and J genes are TRBV9 and TRBJ2-1, with 7 bases lining up with TRBD2. The germline CDR1 and CDR2 sequences are SGDLS and YYNGEE. The CDR3 loop spans 14 amino acids. The junction had 7 bases not matched to a gene; V was cut back by 1 base and J by 9 bases. The CDR3 DNA is TGTGCCAGCAGCGTACTAGCGGACGTCGGTGAGCAGTTCTTC. Protein sequence: CASSVLADVGEQFF.

The genes are TRBV5-6 and TRBJ1-2, with 7 nucleotides matching TRBD1. With 4 bases clipped from V and 4 bases from J, the junction kept 22 bases outside the gene matches. CDR1 and CDR2 (germline): SGHDT, YYEEEE. This CDR3 is 19 amino acids long. The chain's CDR3 is CASSDTGTANPPAFYGYTF. The DNA of the CDR3 is TGTGCCAGCAGCGACACCGGGACAGCGAACCCCCCAGCCTTCTATGGCTACACCTTC.

The chain recombines TRBV5-4 with TRBJ1-2; TRBD1 agrees at 9 bases. CDR3 length: 17 residues. CDR1 is SGHNT and CDR2 is YYREEE in the germline V gene (reference sequence). With V trimmed by 5 bases and J by 0 bases, 11 bases remained unmatched. As DNA, the CDR3 is TGTGCCAGCAGGGCCAGACAGGGGGGGAAGGCTAACTATGGCTACACCTTC. It yields the protein CASRARQGGKANYGYTF.

The chain carries TRBV6-6 and TRBJ2-3, with a possible D match to TRBD2 (6 bases). This CDR3 region has 15 residues. Germline V gene lookup returns CDR1 MNHNY and CDR2 SVGAGI (reference sequence). V lost 6 bases and J 1 base, leaving 14 bases between the germline ends. The CDR3 DNA reads TGTGCCAGCAGCGACGGGGGACGGGGCACAGATACGCAGTATTTT. Translation: CASSDGGRGTDTQYF.